This T cell receptor beta chain was sequenced during a study of T cell responses to AZD1222 COVID-19 vaccine. V lost 2 bases and J lost 5, with 10 bases in between. The CDR3 covers 14 residues. Germline CDR1 reads MNHEY; CDR2 reads SMNVEV (reference sequence). Clones were read by immunoSEQ multiplex PCR, and TCRdb kept only the in-frame ones, dropping some. The data contain 120,000 to 150,000 clones, roughly nine tenths of them seen just once; the ten biggest clones take up about a tenth. With regard to this clone: No antigen is known for it.

Study results and limitations: The study found Spike-specific TCR breadth and depth rose after two AZD1222 doses.

Here the sequenced sample was peripheral blood, taken 28 days after the second AZD1222 dose. This rearrangement joins TRBV27 to TRBJ1-5; possible D gene TRBD1, 5 bases. The source of this sequence is an adult who received the AZD1222 COVID-19 vaccine. The CDR3 spells CASSLMGVDQPQHF. Here the CDR3 DNA reads TGTGCCAGCAGTTTAATGGGGGTGGATCAGCCCCAGCATTTT.